What follows is one TCR beta chain and its context. Its antigen is not known. The data are from a study of chemoradiotherapy in HPV16-positive cancers. Study outcomes and limitations: The functional HPV-specific definition rests on just a couple of HPV16-positive patients. Non-HPV-specific T cells did not expand in tumors during treatment, whereas candidate HPV-specific clones and E7-related motifs did. In HPV16-positive patients, HPV-responsive T-cell expansion tracked better recurrence-free survival.

Repeated repertoire sampling spanned the course of chemoradiotherapy. Measured with immunoSEQ multiplex PCR; TCRdb has only the in-frame clones, and not every one. The sample gives about 20,000 clones, 70% to 90% of which show up once; approximately 6.2% is in the top ten. The TCR comes from a human donor with HPV-associated anogenital cancer. The sequencing here drew on blood, taken from a patient who underwent chemoradiotherapy.

CDR3 loop: CASSTGMANTGELFF. The CDR3 bases are TGTGCCAGCAGTACCGGGATGGCGAACACCGGGGAGCTGTTTTTT. This chain joins TRBV2 and TRBJ2-2, with D possibly being TRBD2 (5 bases). The germline V gene encodes CDR1 SNHLY and CDR2 FYNNEI. The V gene lost 5 bases and the J gene lost 0 bases, with 10 bases spanning the gap. The CDR3 is 15 amino acids.